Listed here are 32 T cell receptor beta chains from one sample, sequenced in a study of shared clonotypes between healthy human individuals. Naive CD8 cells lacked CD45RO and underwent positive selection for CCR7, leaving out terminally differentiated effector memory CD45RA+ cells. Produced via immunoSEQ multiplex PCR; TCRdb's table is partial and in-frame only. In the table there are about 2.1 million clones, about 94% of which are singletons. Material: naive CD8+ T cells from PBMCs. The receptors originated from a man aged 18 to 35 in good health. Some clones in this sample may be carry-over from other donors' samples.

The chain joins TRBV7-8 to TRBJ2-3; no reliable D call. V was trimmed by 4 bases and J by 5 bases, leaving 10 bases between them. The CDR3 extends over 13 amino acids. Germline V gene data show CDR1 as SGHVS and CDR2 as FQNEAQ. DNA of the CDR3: TGTGCCAGCAGCTCCGAACGTGGAGATACGCAGTATTTT. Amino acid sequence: CASSSERGDTQYF.

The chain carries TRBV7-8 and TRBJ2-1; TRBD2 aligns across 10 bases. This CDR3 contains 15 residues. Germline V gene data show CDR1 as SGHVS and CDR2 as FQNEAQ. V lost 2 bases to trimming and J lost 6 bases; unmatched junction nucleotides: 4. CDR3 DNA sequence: TGTGCCAGCAGCTTAAGGGCTAGCGGGAGCAATGAGCAGTTCTTC. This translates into CASSLRASGSNEQFF.

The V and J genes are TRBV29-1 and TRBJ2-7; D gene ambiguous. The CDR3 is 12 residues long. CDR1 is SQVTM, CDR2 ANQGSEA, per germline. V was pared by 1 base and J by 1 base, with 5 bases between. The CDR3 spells CSVEGLSYEQYF. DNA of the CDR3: TGCAGCGTTGAAGGCCTGTCCTACGAGCAGTACTTC.

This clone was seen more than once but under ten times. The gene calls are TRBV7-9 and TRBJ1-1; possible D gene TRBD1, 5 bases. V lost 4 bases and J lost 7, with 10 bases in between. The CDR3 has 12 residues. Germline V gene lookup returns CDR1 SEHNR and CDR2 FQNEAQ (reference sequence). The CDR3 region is CASSSTGDEAFF. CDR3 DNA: TGTGCCAGCAGCTCCACAGGCGATGAAGCTTTCTTT.

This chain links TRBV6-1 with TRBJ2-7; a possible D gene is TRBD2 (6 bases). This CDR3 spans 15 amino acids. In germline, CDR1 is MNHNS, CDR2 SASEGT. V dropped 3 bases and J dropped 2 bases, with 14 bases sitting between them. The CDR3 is CASSDFPGVAYEQYF. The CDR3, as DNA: TGTGCCAGCAGTGATTTTCCGGGGGTGGCCTACGAGCAGTACTTC.

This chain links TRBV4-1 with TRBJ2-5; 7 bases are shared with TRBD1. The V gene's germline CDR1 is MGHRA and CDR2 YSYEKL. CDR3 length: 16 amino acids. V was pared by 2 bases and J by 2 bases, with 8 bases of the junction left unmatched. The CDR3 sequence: CASSQLFRDRQETQYF. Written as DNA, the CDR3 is TGCGCCAGCAGCCAACTATTCCGGGACAGACAAGAGACCCAGTACTTC.

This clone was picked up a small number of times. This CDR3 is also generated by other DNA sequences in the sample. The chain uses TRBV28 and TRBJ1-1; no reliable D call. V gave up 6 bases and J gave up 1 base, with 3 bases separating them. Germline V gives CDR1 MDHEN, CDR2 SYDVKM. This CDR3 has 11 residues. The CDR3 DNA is TGTGCCAGCAGGAGGAACACTGAAGCTTTCTTT. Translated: CASRRNTEAFF.

The CDR3 reads CSVHTGSGELFF. CDR3 nucleotide sequence: TGCAGCGTCCATACAGGGTCCGGGGAGCTGTTTTTT. The chain carries TRBV29-1 and TRBJ2-2; D is possibly TRBD1 (6 bases). The length of the CDR3 is 12 residues. V lost 6 bases and J lost 6, with 11 bases in between. Looked up from germline, CDR1 is SQVTM and CDR2 is ANQGSEA.

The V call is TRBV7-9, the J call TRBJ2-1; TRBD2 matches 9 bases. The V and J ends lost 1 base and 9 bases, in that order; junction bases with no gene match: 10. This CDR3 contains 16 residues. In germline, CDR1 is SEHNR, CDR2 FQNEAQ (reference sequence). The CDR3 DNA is TGTGCCAGCAGCTTAGGGGGGACTAGCAACCAGGGTGAGCAGTTCTTC. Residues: CASSLGGTSNQGEQFF.

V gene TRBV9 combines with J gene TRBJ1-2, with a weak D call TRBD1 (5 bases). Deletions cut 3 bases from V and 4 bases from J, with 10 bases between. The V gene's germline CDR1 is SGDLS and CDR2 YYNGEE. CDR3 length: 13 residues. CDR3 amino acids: CASSGGVSYGYTF. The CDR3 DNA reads TGTGCCAGCAGCGGGGGGGTGAGCTATGGCTACACCTTC.

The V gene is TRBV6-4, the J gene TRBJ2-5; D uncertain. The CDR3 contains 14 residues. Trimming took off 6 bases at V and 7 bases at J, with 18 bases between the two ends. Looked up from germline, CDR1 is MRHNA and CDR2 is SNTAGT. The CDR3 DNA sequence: TGTGCCAGCAGGAGTCGGGCATCTGCAGGGACCCAGTACTTC. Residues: CASRSRASAGTQYF.

The CDR3 loop reads CASRTPEGFPDTQYF. CDR3 nucleotides: TGTGCCAGCAGAACACCCGAGGGGTTCCCAGATACGCAGTATTTT. The chain couples TRBV7-9 to TRBJ2-3; perhaps D is TRBD1 or TRBD2 (5 bases each). Looked up from germline, CDR1 is SEHNR and CDR2 is FQNEAQ (reference sequence). The CDR3 totals 15 residues. V was clipped by 6 bases and J by 4 bases, with 17 bases between them. The variable domain in full, completed from reference TRBV7-9 and TRBJ2-3, reads DTGVSQNPRHKITKRGQNVTFRCDPISEHNRLYWYRQTLGQGPEFLTYFQNEAQLEKSRLLSDRFSAERPKGSFSTLEIQRTEQGDSAMYLCASRTPEGFPDTQYFGPGTRLTVL.

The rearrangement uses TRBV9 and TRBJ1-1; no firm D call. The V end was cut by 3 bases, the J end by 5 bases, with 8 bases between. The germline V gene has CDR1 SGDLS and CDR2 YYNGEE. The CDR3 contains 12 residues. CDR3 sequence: CASSAPGTEAFF. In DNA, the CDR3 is TGTGCCAGCAGCGCCCCCGGAACTGAAGCTTTCTTT.

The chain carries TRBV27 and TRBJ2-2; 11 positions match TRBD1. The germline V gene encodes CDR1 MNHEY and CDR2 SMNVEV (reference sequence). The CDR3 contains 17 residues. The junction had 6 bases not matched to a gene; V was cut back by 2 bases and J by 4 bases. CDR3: CASSLIGTGGLTGELFF. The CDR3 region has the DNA TGTGCCAGCAGTTTAATCGGGACAGGGGGTCTCACCGGGGAGCTGTTTTTT.

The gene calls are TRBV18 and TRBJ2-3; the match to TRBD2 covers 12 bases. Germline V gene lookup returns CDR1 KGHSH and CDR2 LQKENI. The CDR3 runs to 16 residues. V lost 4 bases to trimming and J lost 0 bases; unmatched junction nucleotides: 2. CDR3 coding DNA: TGTGCCAGCTCACAACTAGCGGGAGGTAGCACAGATACGCAGTATTTT. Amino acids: CASSQLAGGSTDTQYF.

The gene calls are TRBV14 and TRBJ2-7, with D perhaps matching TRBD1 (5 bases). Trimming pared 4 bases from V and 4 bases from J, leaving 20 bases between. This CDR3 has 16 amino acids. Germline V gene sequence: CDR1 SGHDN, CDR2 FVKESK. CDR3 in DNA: TGTGCCAGCAGCCTCGATCGGGCCAGGGCAAGGTACGAGCAGTACTTC. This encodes CASSLDRARARYEQYF.

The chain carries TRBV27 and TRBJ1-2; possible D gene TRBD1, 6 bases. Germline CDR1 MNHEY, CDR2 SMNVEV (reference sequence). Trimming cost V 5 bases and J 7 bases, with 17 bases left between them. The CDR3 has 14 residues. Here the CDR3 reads CASSATGPFGGYTF. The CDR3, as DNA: TGTGCCAGCAGTGCGACAGGACCATTCGGTGGCTACACCTTC.

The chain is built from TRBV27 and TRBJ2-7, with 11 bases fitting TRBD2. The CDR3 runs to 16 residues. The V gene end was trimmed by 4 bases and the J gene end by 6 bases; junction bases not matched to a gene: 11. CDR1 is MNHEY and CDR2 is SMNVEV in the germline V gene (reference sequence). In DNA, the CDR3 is TGTGCCAGCAGTTCCACAATAGCGGGAGGGCCGGGCGAGCAGTACTTC. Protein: CASSSTIAGGPGEQYF.

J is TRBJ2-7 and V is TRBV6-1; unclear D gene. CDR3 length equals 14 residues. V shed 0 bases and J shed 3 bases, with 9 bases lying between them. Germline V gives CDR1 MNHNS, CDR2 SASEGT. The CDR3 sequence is CASSEAASFYEQYF. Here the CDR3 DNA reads TGTGCCAGCAGTGAAGCAGCCTCATTCTACGAGCAGTACTTC.

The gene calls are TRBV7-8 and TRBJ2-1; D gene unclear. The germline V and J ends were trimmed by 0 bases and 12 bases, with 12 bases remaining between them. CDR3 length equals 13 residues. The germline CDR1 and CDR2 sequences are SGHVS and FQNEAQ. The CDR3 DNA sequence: TGTGCCAGCAGCTTAGCAGGCTCTTTAGGGCAGTTCTTC. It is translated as CASSLAGSLGQFF.

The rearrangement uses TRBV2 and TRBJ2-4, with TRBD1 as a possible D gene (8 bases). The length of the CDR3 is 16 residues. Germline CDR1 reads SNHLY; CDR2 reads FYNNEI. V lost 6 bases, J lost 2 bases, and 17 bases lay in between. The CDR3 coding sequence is TGTGCCAGCAGCGACAGGGGAGGGAGAACCAAAAACATTCAGTACTTC. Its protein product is CASSDRGGRTKNIQYF.

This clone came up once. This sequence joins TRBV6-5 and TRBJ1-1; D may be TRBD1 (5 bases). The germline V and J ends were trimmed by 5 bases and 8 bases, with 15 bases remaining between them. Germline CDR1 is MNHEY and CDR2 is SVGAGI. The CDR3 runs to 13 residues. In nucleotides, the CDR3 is TGTGCCAGCAGTCACCGAACCCGACAGGAAGCTTTCTTT. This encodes CASSHRTRQEAFF.

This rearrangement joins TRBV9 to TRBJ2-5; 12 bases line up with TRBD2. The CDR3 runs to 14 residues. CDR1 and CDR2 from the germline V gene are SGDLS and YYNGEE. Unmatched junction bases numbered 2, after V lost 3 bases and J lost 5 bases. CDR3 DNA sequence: TGTGCCAGCAGCGCGACTAGCGGGAGTGAGACCCAGTACTTC. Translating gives CASSATSGSETQYF.

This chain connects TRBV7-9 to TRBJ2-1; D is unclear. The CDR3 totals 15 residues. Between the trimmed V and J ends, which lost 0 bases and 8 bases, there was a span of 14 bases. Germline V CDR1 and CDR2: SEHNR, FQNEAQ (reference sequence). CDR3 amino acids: CASSLASRSDYEQFF. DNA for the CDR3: TGTGCCAGCAGCTTAGCTTCTAGAAGTGATTATGAGCAGTTCTTC.

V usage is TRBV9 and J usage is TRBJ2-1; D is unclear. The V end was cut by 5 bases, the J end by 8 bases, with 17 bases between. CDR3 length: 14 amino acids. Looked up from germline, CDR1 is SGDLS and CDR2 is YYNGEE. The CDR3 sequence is CASSGRPPRDEQFF. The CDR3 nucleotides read TGTGCCAGCAGTGGCCGACCTCCCCGGGATGAGCAGTTCTTC.

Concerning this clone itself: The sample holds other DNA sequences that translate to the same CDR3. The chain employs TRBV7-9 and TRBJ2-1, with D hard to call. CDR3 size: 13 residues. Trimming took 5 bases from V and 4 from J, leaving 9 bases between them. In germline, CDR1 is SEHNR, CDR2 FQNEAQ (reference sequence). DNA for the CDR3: TGTGCCAGCAGCCCGGACGGGTACAATGAGCAGTTCTTC. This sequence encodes CASSPDGYNEQFF. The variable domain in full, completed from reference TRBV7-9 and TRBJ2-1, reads DTGVSQNPRHKITKRGQNVTFRCDPISEHNRLYWYRQTLGQGPEFLTYFQNEAQLEKSRLLSDRFSAERPKGSFSTLEIQRTEQGDSAMYLCASSPDGYNEQFFGPGTRLTVL.

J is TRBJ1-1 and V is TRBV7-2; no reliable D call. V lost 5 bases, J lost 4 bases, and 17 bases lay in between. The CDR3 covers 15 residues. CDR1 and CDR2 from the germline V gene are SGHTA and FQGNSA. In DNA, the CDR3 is TGTGCCAGCAGCCCACTCCTGATCCGTGGCACTGAAGCTTTCTTT. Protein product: CASSPLLIRGTEAFF.

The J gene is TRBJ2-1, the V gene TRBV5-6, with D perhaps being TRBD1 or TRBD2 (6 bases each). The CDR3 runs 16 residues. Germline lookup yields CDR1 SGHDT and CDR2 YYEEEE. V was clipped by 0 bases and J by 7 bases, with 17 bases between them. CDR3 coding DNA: TGTGCCAGCAGCTTGGCCGGGACTCTCAGGGGTAATGAGCAGTTCTTC. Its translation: CASSLAGTLRGNEQFF.

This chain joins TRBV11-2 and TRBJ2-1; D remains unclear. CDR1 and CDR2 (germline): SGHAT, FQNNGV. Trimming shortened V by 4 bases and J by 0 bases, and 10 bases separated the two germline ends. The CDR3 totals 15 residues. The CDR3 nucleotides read TGTGCCAGCAGCTCTGGACCGAGCTCCTACAATGAGCAGTTCTTC. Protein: CASSSGPSSYNEQFF. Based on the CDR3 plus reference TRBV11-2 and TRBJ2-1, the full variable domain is EAGVAQSPRYKIIEKRQSVAFWCNPISGHATLYWYQQILGQGPKLLIQFQNNGVVDDSQLPKDRFSAERLKGVDSTLKIQPAKLEDSAVYLCASSSGPSSYNEQFFGPGTRLTVL.

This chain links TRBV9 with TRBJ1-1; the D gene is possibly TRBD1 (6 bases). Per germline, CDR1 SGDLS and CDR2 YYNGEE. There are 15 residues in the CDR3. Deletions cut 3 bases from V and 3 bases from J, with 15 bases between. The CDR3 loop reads CASSAFEKGDTEAFF. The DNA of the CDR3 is TGTGCCAGCAGCGCCTTCGAAAAGGGGGACACTGAAGCTTTCTTT.

CDR3 bases: TGCAGCGTTGGGGGACAGAGACTAGGACCTACCCACGAGCAGTACTTC. This gives the protein CSVGGQRLGPTHEQYF. This chain joins TRBV29-1 and TRBJ2-7, with a possible D match to TRBD1 (7 bases). V was cut by 4 bases and J by 5 bases, with 24 bases left in between. Germline values: CDR1 SQVTM, CDR2 ANQGSEA. This CDR3 has 16 amino acids.

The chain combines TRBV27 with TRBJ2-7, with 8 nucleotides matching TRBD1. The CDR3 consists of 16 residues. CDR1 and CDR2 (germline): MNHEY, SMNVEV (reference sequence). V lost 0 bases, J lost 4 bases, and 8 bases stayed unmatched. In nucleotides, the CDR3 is TGTGCCAGCAGTTTATCTCAGGGGGCCCTATGGTACGAGCAGTACTTC. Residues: CASSLSQGALWYEQYF.